This TCR beta chain was retrieved from a study of Ad26.COV2.S vaccination and SARS-CoV-2 variants. Turning to the study itself: Sample donor was a member of the COV1001 Ad26.COV2.S trial arm. Findings and limits, study-wide: Recipients of vaccine and of placebo showed similar breadth of their non-spike TCR repertoires. Substantial breadth in spike-specific CD8+ and CD4+ T cell responses was reportedly seen after vaccination.

Documented treatment: some 19 received Ad26.COV2.S at low or high dose, single or two shots; five or six received placebo; per-sample allocation not given. Samples were taken on day 63 after the first vaccine or placebo injection. Ad26.COV2.S expressed prefusion-stabilized spike from the original Wuhan strain. Repertoires were generated with immunoSEQ multiplex PCR, while TCRdb's copy carries only in-frame clones and drops some. The data show about 280,000 clones, around 87% seen once. As to this clone: What it binds is not known.

Trimming shortened V by 0 bases and J by 2 bases, and 11 bases separated the two germline ends. The CDR3 covers 15 residues. CDR1 and CDR2 from the germline V gene are LNHNV and YYDKDF (reference sequence). This sequence originates from a person between 18 and 60 years old who received the Ad26.COV2.S COVID-19 vaccine or a placebo. The chain is built from TRBV15 and TRBJ2-7; D might be TRBD1 or TRBD2, each matching 7 bases. The sample was peripheral blood, taken in a trial of Ad26.COV2.S vaccine versus placebo. CDR3 sequence: CATSRDRGGAYEQYF. The CDR3 region has the DNA TGTGCCACCAGCAGAGACAGGGGGGGAGCCTACGAGCAGTACTTC.